This T cell receptor beta chain was recorded in a study of cytomegalovirus exposure and HLA in healthy donors. Overall study: The 110 or so validation repertoires were produced on the same platform as the roughly 700 repertoires of the first cohort. This was reported in a later analysis.

As regards this clone: Its specificity is not known.

The assay was immunoSEQ multiplex PCR, and TCRdb's table has in-frame clones only and misses some. There are about 220,000 clones in the sample; 90% to 95% occur only once, and more than 1% lies in the top ten. Study-wide results and caveats: Confirmation was obtained in vitro that three CMV-associated chains are specific for CMV antigens.

The CDR3 has 12 amino acids. The ends lost 7 bases at V and 8 bases at J; junction bases unmatched: 7. Germline V lookup: CDR1 SQVTM, CDR2 ANQGSEA. The study drew the donors from its roughly 130-subject validation cohort, separate from the roughly 700-subject first cohort. V usage is TRBV29-1 and J usage is TRBJ1-2; TRBD1 matches 10 bases. Sequencing was carried out using PBMCs. The TCR comes from a young woman in good health and CMV-seronegative. The CDR3 sequence is CSGRTGGRGYTF. CDR3 DNA sequence: TGCAGCGGCCGGACAGGGGGAAGGGGCTACACCTTC. Full variable domain (rest looked up from reference TRBV29-1 and TRBJ1-2): SAVISQKPSRDICQRGTSLTIQCQVDSQVTMMFWYRQQPGQSLTLIATANQGSEATYESGFVIDKFPISRPNLTFSTLTVSNMSPEDSSIYLCSGRTGGRGYTFGSGTRLTVV.